These 27 T cell receptor beta chains were sequenced from one sample in a study of T cells in Graves' hyperthyroidism and ophthalmopathy (dated by TCRdb to about 2019). Libraries were constructed by multiplex PCR. Sequencer: Illumina HiSeq 2000. The TCR beta CDR3 regions were amplified from the RNA transcripts. The TCR CDR3 was subjected to a first round of RT-PCR using the HTBI primer set and the Qiagen OneStep RT-PCR kit. TCRdb reanalyzed the raw reads on its own, using fastp at Q25 for trimming and MiXCR for clone calling, and kept in-frame beta chains. Each CDR3 protein appears once, grouped with its most common genes and DNA. The sample includes a few hundred thousand distinct CDR3 sequences, with around 15% observed a single time. The ten most abundant clones make up over 45% of the sample. The sequenced sample consisted of blood. These TCRs come from a woman in her sixties or seventies with Graves' ophthalmopathy.

This sequence joins TRBV9 and TRBJ1-5; D might be TRBD1 (5 bases). CDR3 length: 12 amino acids. Germline V gene data show CDR1 as SGDLS and CDR2 as YYNGEE. V was pared by 4 bases and J by 11 bases, with 13 bases between. The CDR3 coding sequence is TGTGCCAGCAGCCCCCCCAGGGAGGCCCAGCATTTT. Protein: CASSPPREAQHF.

J is TRBJ1-6 and V is TRBV5-1; a weak D match, TRBD1 (5 bases). Germline V gives CDR1 SGHRS, CDR2 YFSETQ. The V end was cut by 3 bases, the J end by 3 bases, with 7 bases between. There are 14 residues in the CDR3. Written as DNA, the CDR3 is TGCGCCAGCAGCTCGGGGGACTATAATTCACCCCTCCACTTT. Its translation: CASSSGDYNSPLHF.

This clonotype was seen at least ten times. The V call is TRBV5-1, the J call TRBJ2-2; D is perhaps TRBD1 (5 bases). The CDR3 loop spans 15 amino acids. Germline V gives CDR1 SGHRS, CDR2 YFSETQ. Between the trimmed V and J ends, which lost 8 bases and 4 bases, there was a span of 18 bases. The CDR3 sequence: CASSKAQGGTGELFF. The CDR3 nucleotides read TGCGCCAGTTCCAAAGCCCAGGGTGGCACCGGGGAGCTGTTTTTT.

This clonotype was found a few times. The chain recombines TRBV4-2 with TRBJ1-4, with 10 bases aligning to TRBD1. CDR3 length: 15 amino acids. Trimming took 1 base from V and 6 from J; bases not matched to a gene: 2. Looked up from germline, CDR1 is LGHNA and CDR2 is YNFKEQ. CDR3 in DNA: TGTGCCAGCAGCCAAGTAGGGACAGGGGATGAAAAACTGTTTTTT. This encodes CASSQVGTGDEKLFF.

This clonotype was observed a handful of times. The CDR3 DNA reads TGTGCCAGCAGCCAAGAGATAGGGAGCTCCTACGAGCAGTACTTC. Protein sequence: CASSQEIGSSYEQYF. This chain connects TRBV14 to TRBJ2-7; D perhaps matches TRBD2 (5 bases). The CDR3 extends over 15 amino acids. Germline CDR1 is SGHDN and CDR2 is FVKESK. V was shortened by 0 bases and J by 0 bases, with 9 bases between the two germline ends.

This clonotype was observed a single time. The V call is TRBV15, the J call TRBJ2-5; D is unresolved. CDR1 is LNHNV and CDR2 is YYDKDF in the germline V gene (reference sequence). The CDR3 is 13 residues long. The V end was cut by 1 base, the J end by 4 bases, with 7 bases between. CDR3 DNA: TGTGCCACCAGCAGAGGGTCGGGAGAGACCCAGTACTTC. It translates to CATSRGSGETQYF.

This clonotype has only a few counts. This chain joins TRBV2 and TRBJ2-2, with D unclear. The germline V gene has CDR1 SNHLY and CDR2 FYNNEI. V lost 5 bases and J lost 5, with 18 bases in between. The CDR3 has 16 residues. The CDR3 bases are TGTGCCAGCAGTATCCCCGGAGACGGCCCGACCGGGGAGCTGTTTTTT. Translation: CASSIPGDGPTGELFF.

Ten or more counts support this clonotype. The V gene is TRBV18, the J gene TRBJ1-5, with D possibly matching TRBD1 (5 bases). The V end lost 2 bases, the J end lost 4 bases, and 12 bases lay between the germline ends. CDR3 length equals 15 residues. Per the germline V gene, CDR1 is KGHSH and CDR2 is LQKENI. CDR3 in amino acids: CASSPAAGQNQPQHF. DNA of the CDR3: TGTGCCAGCTCACCAGCGGCAGGGCAGAATCAGCCCCAGCATTTT.

This clonotype was observed a handful of times. The rearrangement joins TRBV13 to TRBJ2-3; 9 bases line up with TRBD2. The germline CDR1 and CDR2 sequences are PRHDT and FYEKMQ (reference sequence). The CDR3 sequence is 20 residues long. V was pared by 2 bases and J by 2 bases, with 17 bases of the junction left unmatched. Written as DNA, the CDR3 is TGTGCCAGCAGCTTAAAGGCTGGGACTAGCCGGGAGCCCTTCACAGATACGCAGTATTTT. Protein: CASSLKAGTSREPFTDTQYF.

The gene calls are TRBV4-1 and TRBJ2-2; the D gene is possibly TRBD2 (6 bases). Per germline, CDR1 MGHRA and CDR2 YSYEKL. CDR3 length equals 15 residues. Deletions cut 1 base from V and 4 bases from J, with 10 bases between. CDR3 coding DNA: TGCGCCAGCAGCCAAGTTGCGGGAACCACCGGGGAGCTGTTTTTT. This gives the protein CASSQVAGTTGELFF.

The chain recombines TRBV10-3 with TRBJ2-5; weak D call: TRBD2 (7 bases). Germline CDR1 is ENHRY and CDR2 is SYGVKD. The CDR3 is 12 residues long. Between the trimmed V and J ends, which lost 11 bases and 5 bases, there was a span of 15 bases. In nucleotides, the CDR3 is TGTGCCTCCCGGGGGGCAGAGGAGACCCAGTACTTC. This sequence encodes CASRGAEETQYF.

This clonotype was recorded many times. This chain joins TRBV10-3 and TRBJ1-5; 7 positions match TRBD1. Germline CDR1 and CDR2: ENHRY and SYGVKD. The trim removed 6 bases at V and 5 bases at J, leaving 1 base unmatched. The CDR3 totals 12 residues. Written as DNA, the CDR3 is TGTGCCATCAGAACAGGGGATCAGCCCCAGCATTTT. It codes for CAIRTGDQPQHF.

The J gene is TRBJ1-5, the V gene TRBV12-5; 10 bases are a match to TRBD1. The CDR3 extends over 15 amino acids. The junction had 8 bases not matched to a gene; V was cut back by 6 bases and J by 6 bases. CDR1 is LGHNT, CDR2 FRNRAP, per germline. The CDR3 sequence is CASGTGQGFRQPQHF. The CDR3 DNA follows: TGTGCTAGTGGGACGGGACAGGGGTTTCGTCAGCCCCAGCATTTT.

Many counts were recorded for this clonotype. The chain combines TRBV7-2 with TRBJ1-2, with D tentatively TRBD1 (5 bases). CDR3 length: 12 amino acids. Germline CDR1 is SGHTA and CDR2 is FQGNSA. V was trimmed by 11 bases and J by 4 bases, leaving 14 bases between them. The CDR3 reads CAVHRGIYGYTF. The CDR3 DNA is TGTGCCGTTCATCGGGGGATCTATGGCTACACCTTC.

This clonotype has a count of ten or more. This chain uses TRBV9 with TRBJ2-7, with D maybe TRBD1 (5 bases). The length of the CDR3 is 13 residues. Trimming removed 0 bases at V and 3 bases at J, with 7 bases between. Germline CDR1 SGDLS, CDR2 YYNGEE. The CDR3, as DNA: TGTGCCAGCAGCGTAGAAGACAGCTACGAGCAGTACTTC. It yields the protein CASSVEDSYEQYF.

The genes are TRBV3-1 and TRBJ2-3, with D possibly being TRBD2 (5 bases). Germline CDR1 is LGHDT and CDR2 is YNNKEL (reference sequence). V was shortened by 4 bases and J by 8 bases, with 13 bases between the two germline ends. This CDR3 contains 13 residues. DNA for the CDR3: TGTGCCAGCAGCCTCCCGGCCGGAGGTACGCAGTATTTT. Its translation is CASSLPAGGTQYF.

There are many counts of this clonotype. V is TRBV11-3 and J is TRBJ1-1; TRBD1 is a possible D gene (6 bases). Germline V lookup: CDR1 SGHNT, CDR2 YENEEA. The CDR3 has 13 residues. V was pared by 4 bases and J by 5 bases, with 11 bases between. The CDR3 nucleotides are TGTGCCAGCAGCTACGAAGGGACAACTGAAGCTTTCTTT. Amino acid sequence: CASSYEGTTEAFF. The full variable domain, its missing parts supplied by reference TRBV11-3 and TRBJ1-1, is EAGVVQSPRYKIIEKKQPVAFWCNPISGHNTLYWYLQNLGQGPELLIRYENEEAVDDSQLPKDRFSAERLKGVDSTLKIQPAELGDSAVYLCASSYEGTTEAFFGQGTRLTVV.

This clonotype appeared many times. This chain joins TRBV5-1 and TRBJ1-1; TRBD1 agrees at 9 bases. V shed 0 bases and J 1 base; nucleotides not matched to a gene: 1. The CDR3 has 15 amino acids. Germline CDR1 is SGHRS and CDR2 is YFSETQ. CDR3 loop: CASSLGTGENTEAFF. The CDR3 DNA follows: TGCGCCAGCAGCTTGGGGACAGGGGAGAACACTGAAGCTTTCTTT.

This clonotype was observed a handful of times. The chain is built from TRBV6-8 and TRBJ2-5; a weak D match, TRBD2 (5 bases). The CDR3 contains 15 residues. Per germline, CDR1 MNHGY and CDR2 SAAAGT. Trimming pared 1 base from V and 2 bases from J, leaving 11 bases between. CDR3 DNA sequence: TGTGCCAGCAGTTACTTTGGAGGTCCTCAAGAGACCCAGTACTTC. It translates to CASSYFGGPQETQYF.

The chain joins TRBV2 to TRBJ1-4; D is ambiguous. In germline, CDR1 is SNHLY, CDR2 FYNNEI. This CDR3 is 14 amino acids long. Between the trimmed V and J ends, which lost 2 bases and 5 bases, there was a span of 9 bases. The CDR3: CASSESPGNEKLFF. The CDR3 nucleotides are TGTGCCAGCAGTGAATCTCCAGGAAATGAAAAACTGTTTTTT.

CDR3 protein: CSASTGSDEKLFF. In DNA form, the CDR3 reads TGCAGTGCTTCCACAGGGTCCGATGAAAAACTGTTTTTT. The chain couples TRBV20-1 to TRBJ1-4, with D perhaps matching TRBD1 (6 bases). This CDR3 spans 13 amino acids. CDR1 and CDR2 (germline): DFQATT, SNEGSKA (reference sequence). Trimming removed 5 bases from V and 6 bases from J, with 13 bases in between.

This clonotype has ten or more counts. The chain employs TRBV7-9 and TRBJ1-1; D unresolved. This CDR3 region has 16 residues. Germline CDR1 reads SEHNR; CDR2 reads FQNEAQ (reference sequence). V gave up 5 bases and J gave up 3 bases, with 19 bases separating them. CDR3 region: CASSRHAGYFDTEAFF. As DNA, the CDR3 is TGTGCCAGCAGCAGGCATGCGGGTTATTTTGACACTGAAGCTTTCTTT.

This clonotype was observed many times. This chain connects TRBV20-1 to TRBJ2-1; D possibly matches TRBD1 or TRBD2 (5 bases each). CDR1 and CDR2 from the germline V gene are DFQATT and SNEGSKA (reference sequence). The V and J ends lost 3 bases and 3 bases respectively, with 12 bases between them. This CDR3 region has 14 residues. This CDR3 is CSASPGTDYNEQFF. CDR3 sequence (DNA): TGCAGTGCTAGCCCCGGGACGGACTACAATGAGCAGTTCTTC.

This clonotype was seen many times. This chain uses TRBV11-2 with TRBJ2-2; maybe TRBD1 (5 bases). The V and J ends lost 6 bases and 1 base respectively, with 15 bases between them. This CDR3 has 16 residues. CDR1 is SGHAT and CDR2 is FQNNGV in the germline V gene. DNA for the CDR3: TGTGCCAGCAGATCCGTCAGGGCCATGAACACCGGGGAGCTGTTTTTT. Amino acid sequence: CASRSVRAMNTGELFF.

The rearrangement uses TRBV20-1 and TRBJ2-4; D uncertain. Trimming stripped 6 bases from V and 13 bases from J, with 22 bases between. The CDR3 has 13 residues. Per germline, CDR1 DFQATT and CDR2 SNEGSKA (reference sequence). The CDR3 sequence is CSATIDGQGTQYF. In DNA form, the CDR3 reads TGCAGTGCAACAATAGACGGCCAAGGAACCCAGTACTTC.

This clonotype appeared many times. This chain connects TRBV12-3 or TRBV12-4 to TRBJ1-1; D is perhaps TRBD1 (6 bases). V was clipped by 0 bases and J by 2 bases, with 10 bases between them. The CDR3 totals 15 residues. CDR3 coding DNA: TGTGCCAGCAGTTTAGCCGGACAGATAAACACTGAAGCTTTCTTT. This gives the protein CASSLAGQINTEAFF.

This clonotype was observed many times. The CDR3 nucleotides are TGCGCCAGCAGCTTGGCGGCTAGCGGGAGCGAGACCCAGTACTTC. Residues: CASSLAASGSETQYF. This rearrangement joins TRBV5-1 to TRBJ2-5; 10 bases map to TRBD2. This CDR3 is 15 amino acids long. CDR1 SGHRS and CDR2 YFSETQ come from the germline V gene. V dropped 0 bases and J dropped 5; count of bases not matched to a gene: 4.